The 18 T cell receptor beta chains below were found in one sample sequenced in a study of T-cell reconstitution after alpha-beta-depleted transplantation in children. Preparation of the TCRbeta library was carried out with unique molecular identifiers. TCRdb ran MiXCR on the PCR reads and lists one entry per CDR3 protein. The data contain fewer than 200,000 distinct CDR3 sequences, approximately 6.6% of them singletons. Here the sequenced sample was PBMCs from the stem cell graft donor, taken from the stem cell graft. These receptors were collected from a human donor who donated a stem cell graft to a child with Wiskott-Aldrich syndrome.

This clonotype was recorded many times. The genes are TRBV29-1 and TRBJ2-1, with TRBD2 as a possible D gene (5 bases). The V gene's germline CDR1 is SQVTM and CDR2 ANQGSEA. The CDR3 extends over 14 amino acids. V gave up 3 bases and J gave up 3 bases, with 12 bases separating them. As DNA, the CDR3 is TGCAGCGTTGATCTCAGCGGAGTCTACAATGAGCAGTTCTTC. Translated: CSVDLSGVYNEQFF.

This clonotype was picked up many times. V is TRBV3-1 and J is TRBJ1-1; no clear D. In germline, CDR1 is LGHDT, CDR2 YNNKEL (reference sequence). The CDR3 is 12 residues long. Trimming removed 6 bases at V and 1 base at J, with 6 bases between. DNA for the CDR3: TGTGCCAGCAGTCGCGCGAACACTGAAGCTTTCTTT. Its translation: CASSRANTEAFF.

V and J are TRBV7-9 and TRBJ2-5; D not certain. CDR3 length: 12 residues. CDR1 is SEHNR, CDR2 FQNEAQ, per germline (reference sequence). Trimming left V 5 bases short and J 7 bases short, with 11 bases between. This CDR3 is CASSPDRATQYF. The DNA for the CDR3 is TGTGCCAGCAGCCCTGACCGGGCGACCCAGTACTTC.

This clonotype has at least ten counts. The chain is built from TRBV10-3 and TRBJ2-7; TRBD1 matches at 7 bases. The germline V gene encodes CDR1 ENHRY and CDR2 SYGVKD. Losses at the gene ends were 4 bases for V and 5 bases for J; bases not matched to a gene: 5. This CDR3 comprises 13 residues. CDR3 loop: CAISGQGGDEQYF. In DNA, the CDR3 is TGTGCCATCAGTGGACAGGGCGGAGACGAGCAGTACTTC.

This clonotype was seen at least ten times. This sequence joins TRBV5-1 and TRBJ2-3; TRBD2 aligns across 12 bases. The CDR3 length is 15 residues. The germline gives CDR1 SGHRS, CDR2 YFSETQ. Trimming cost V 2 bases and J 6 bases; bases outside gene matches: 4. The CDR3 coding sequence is TGCGCCAGCAGCTTCGCTAGCGGGGGGGCGGATACGCAGTATTTT. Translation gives CASSFASGGADTQYF.

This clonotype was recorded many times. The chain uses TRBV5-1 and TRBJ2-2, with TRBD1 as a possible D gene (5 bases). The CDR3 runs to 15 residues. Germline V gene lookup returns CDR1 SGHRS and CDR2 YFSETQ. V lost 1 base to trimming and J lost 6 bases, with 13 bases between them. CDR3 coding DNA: TGCGCCAGCAGCTTGCTGGACAATGGCGCCGGGGAGCTGTTTTTT. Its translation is CASSLLDNGAGELFF.

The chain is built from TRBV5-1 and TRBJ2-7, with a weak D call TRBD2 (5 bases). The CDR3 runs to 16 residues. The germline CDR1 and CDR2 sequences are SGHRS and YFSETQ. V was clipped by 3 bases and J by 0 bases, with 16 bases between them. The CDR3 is CASSSGILIASYEQYF. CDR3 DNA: TGCGCCAGCAGCTCGGGGATCCTTATCGCCTCCTACGAGCAGTACTTC.

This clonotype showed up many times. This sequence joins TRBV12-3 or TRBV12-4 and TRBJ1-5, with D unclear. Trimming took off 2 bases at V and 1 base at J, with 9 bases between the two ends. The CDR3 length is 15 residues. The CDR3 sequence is CASSLSDESNQPQHF. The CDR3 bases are TGTGCCAGCAGTTTAAGCGACGAAAGCAATCAGCCCCAGCATTTT.

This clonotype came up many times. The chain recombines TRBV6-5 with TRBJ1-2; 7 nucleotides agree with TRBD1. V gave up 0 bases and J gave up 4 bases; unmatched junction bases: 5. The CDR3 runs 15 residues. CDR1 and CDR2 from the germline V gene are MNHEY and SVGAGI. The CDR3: CASSYSKQGPYGYTF. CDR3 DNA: TGTGCCAGCAGTTACTCGAAACAGGGGCCCTATGGCTACACCTTC.

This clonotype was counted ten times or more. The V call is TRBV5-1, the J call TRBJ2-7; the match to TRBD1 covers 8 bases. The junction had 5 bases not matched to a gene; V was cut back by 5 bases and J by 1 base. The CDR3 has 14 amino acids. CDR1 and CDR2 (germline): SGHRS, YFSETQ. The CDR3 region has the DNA TGCGCCAGCAGACCCGGGACAGGTTCCTACGAGCAGTACTTC. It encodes CASRPGTGSYEQYF.

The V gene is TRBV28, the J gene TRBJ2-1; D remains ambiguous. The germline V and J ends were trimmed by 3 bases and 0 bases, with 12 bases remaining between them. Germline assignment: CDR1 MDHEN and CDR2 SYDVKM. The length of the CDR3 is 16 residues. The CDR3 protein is CASSLGLRSSYNEQFF. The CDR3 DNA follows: TGTGCCAGCAGTTTGGGCCTGAGAAGCTCCTACAATGAGCAGTTCTTC.

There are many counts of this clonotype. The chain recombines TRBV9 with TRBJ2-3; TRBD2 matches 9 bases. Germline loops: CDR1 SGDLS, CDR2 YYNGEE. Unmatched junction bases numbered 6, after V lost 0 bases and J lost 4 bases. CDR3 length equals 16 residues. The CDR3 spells CASSVAAGGVADTQYF. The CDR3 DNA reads TGTGCCAGCAGCGTAGCGGCGGGGGGGGTGGCAGATACGCAGTATTTT.

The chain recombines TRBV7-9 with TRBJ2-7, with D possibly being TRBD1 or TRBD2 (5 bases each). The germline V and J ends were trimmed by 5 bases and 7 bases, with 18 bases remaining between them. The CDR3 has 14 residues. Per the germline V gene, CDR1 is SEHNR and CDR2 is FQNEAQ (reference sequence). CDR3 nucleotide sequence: TGTGCCAGCAGCCCGCCGGGACCAGGTTGGGAGCAGTACTTC. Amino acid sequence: CASSPPGPGWEQYF.

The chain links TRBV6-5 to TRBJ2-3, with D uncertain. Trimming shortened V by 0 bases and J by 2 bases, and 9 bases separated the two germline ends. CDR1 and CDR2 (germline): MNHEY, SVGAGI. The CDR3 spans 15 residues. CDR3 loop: CASSYSTLITDTQYF. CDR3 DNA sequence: TGTGCCAGCAGTTACTCTACACTGATCACAGATACGCAGTATTTT.

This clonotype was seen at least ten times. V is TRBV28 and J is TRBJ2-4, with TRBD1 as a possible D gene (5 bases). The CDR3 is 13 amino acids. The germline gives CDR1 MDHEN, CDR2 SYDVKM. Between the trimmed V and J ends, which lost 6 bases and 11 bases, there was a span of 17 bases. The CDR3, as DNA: TGTGCCAGCAGGACACCCCCGACAGACCTTCAGTACTTC. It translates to CASRTPPTDLQYF.

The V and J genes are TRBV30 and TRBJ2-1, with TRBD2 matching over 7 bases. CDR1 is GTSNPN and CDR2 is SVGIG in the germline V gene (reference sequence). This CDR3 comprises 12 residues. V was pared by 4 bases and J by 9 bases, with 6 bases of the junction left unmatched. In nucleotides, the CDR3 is TGTGCCTGGACTAGAATAGCGGGTGAGCAGTTCTTC. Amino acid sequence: CAWTRIAGEQFF.

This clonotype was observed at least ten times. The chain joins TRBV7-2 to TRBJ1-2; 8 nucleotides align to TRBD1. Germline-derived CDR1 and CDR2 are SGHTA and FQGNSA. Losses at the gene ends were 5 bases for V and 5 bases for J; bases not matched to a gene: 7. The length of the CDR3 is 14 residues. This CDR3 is CASSPGGTGYGYTF. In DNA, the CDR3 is TGTGCCAGCAGCCCAGGAGGGACAGGTTATGGCTACACCTTC.

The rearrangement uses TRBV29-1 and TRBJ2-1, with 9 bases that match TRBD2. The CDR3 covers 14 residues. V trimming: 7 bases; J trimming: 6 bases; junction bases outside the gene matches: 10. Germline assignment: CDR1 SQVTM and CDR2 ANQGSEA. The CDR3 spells CSGRGGGPRNEQFF. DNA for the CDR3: TGCAGCGGACGCGGGGGGGGCCCTCGCAATGAGCAGTTCTTC.